This TCR beta chain derives from a study of blood T cell repertoires in COVID-19. As for the study in general: Samples representing acute and convalescent COVID-19 were sourced from the United States, Italy and Spain. PBMCs, B-cell-depleted T cells, or T cells provided the cDNA or gDNA that made up the material.

The CDR3 sequence is 13 residues long. CDR1 and CDR2 (germline): MNHEY, SVGAGI. The germline V and J ends were trimmed by 4 bases and 5 bases, with 11 bases remaining between them. Original methodology: Reference gene primers were amplified, and this amplification served to estimate nucleated cell counts. Assay used: immunoSEQ multiplex PCR; TCRdb lists only in-frame clones, some missing. Clone size and V and J calls were adopted from that table, with D and trimming inferred from the DNA. The table records 250,000 or so clones, 88% of them present only once. The sequence was obtained from an elderly man with acute or convalescent COVID-19. Sequencing was carried out using peripheral blood. The J gene is TRBJ2-5, the V gene TRBV6-5; unclear D gene. The CDR3, as DNA: TGTGCCAGCAGTTCTACCCAATTGGAGACCCAGTACTTC. Translation gives CASSSTQLETQYF.